What follows are 22 T cell receptor beta chains derived from one specimen sequenced in a study of neurological immune-mediated disorders. MiXCR, applied by TCRdb to the 5' RACE reads, yields one record per CDR3 protein. The sample lists about 65,000 distinct CDR3 sequences; more than 3.5% were seen once. Sequencing used PBMCs. These receptors all come from a man between 45 and 60 years old with multiple sclerosis.

Many counts were recorded for this clonotype. The chain uses TRBV3-1 and TRBJ1-3, with D possibly TRBD1 on 6 matching bases. This CDR3 is 10 amino acids long. CDR1 is LGHDT, CDR2 YNNKEL, per germline (reference sequence). Trimming took 10 bases from V and 10 from J, leaving 11 bases between them. CDR3 in DNA: TGTGCCACGGGGGCTAAAACCATATATTTT. Translating gives CATGAKTIYF.

The table lists this clonotype with many counts. The chain employs TRBV27 and TRBJ2-2; D may be TRBD1 (5 bases). Germline loops: CDR1 MNHEY, CDR2 SMNVEV (reference sequence). The CDR3 spans 17 residues. V lost 0 bases and J lost 0, with 11 bases in between. The CDR3 sequence is CASSLSRDRTNTGELFF. CDR3 in DNA: TGTGCCAGCAGTTTATCGAGAGACAGAACGAACACCGGGGAGCTGTTTTTT.

This clonotype came up many times. The rearrangement links TRBV25-1 to TRBJ2-2; possibly TRBD1 for D (6 bases). Germline CDR1 is MGHDK and CDR2 is SYGVNS. The CDR3 runs 16 residues. Trimming removed 8 bases at V and 0 bases at J, with 16 bases between. The CDR3 nucleotides are TGTGCCAGCCGAGGCGTGGGACACACGAACACCGGGGAGCTGTTTTTT. Its protein product is CASRGVGHTNTGELFF.

This clonotype was detected ten times or more. The genes are TRBV27 and TRBJ1-6; 7 nucleotides agree with TRBD1. The CDR3 length is 14 residues. V shed 6 bases and J 7 bases; nucleotides not matched to a gene: 6. Germline CDR1 is MNHEY and CDR2 is SMNVEV (reference sequence). The CDR3 sequence is CASRPQGGNSPLHF. DNA of the CDR3: TGTGCCAGCAGGCCCCAGGGGGGGAATTCACCCCTCCACTTT.

This clonotype was detected many times. This rearrangement joins TRBV5-1 to TRBJ1-2; D perhaps matches TRBD1 (5 bases). The V end was cut by 3 bases, the J end by 5 bases, with 17 bases between. Per germline, CDR1 SGHRS and CDR2 YFSETQ. CDR3 length equals 15 residues. This chain's CDR3 is CASSSGTQSPYGYTF. The CDR3 DNA reads as TGCGCCAGCAGCTCAGGGACGCAATCTCCTTATGGCTACACCTTC.

This clonotype has a count of ten or more. The genes are TRBV20-1 and TRBJ1-6; 7 nucleotides match TRBD1. The CDR3 runs 14 residues. The junction had 9 bases not matched to a gene; V was cut back by 6 bases and J by 7 bases. Germline assignment: CDR1 DFQATT and CDR2 SNEGSKA (reference sequence). CDR3 sequence: CSARKTGQNSPLHF. Written as DNA, the CDR3 is TGCAGTGCAAGGAAGACAGGGCAGAATTCACCCCTCCACTTT.

This clonotype showed up many times. This chain joins TRBV20-1 and TRBJ1-1; no clear D. V was shortened by 7 bases and J by 4 bases, with 16 bases between the two germline ends. CDR3 length: 13 amino acids. The germline V gene has CDR1 DFQATT and CDR2 SNEGSKA (reference sequence). CDR3 in DNA: TGCAGTGTCAAAGAAACGTTGGGCACTGAAGCTTTCTTT. This encodes CSVKETLGTEAFF.

This clonotype was seen repeatedly, ten times or more. The chain has TRBV5-5 and TRBJ2-1, with D perhaps given as TRBD1 or TRBD2 (5 bases each). The CDR3 extends over 17 amino acids. The V and J ends lost 5 bases and 3 bases respectively, with 21 bases between them. The germline gives CDR1 SGHKS, CDR2 YYEKEE (reference sequence). The CDR3 loop reads CASRPTIQGVGYNEQFF. The CDR3 DNA is TGTGCCAGCAGGCCCACTATTCAGGGAGTTGGCTACAATGAGCAGTTCTTC.

This clonotype was counted many times. This rearrangement joins TRBV12-3 or TRBV12-4 to TRBJ1-4; D is perhaps TRBD1 (6 bases). V lost 3 bases, J lost 3 bases, and 11 bases lay in between. This CDR3 region has 15 residues. The CDR3 loop reads CASSFGGAANEKLFF. CDR3 bases: TGTGCCAGCAGTTTTGGGGGGGCGGCTAATGAAAAACTGTTTTTT.

The genes are TRBV5-1 and TRBJ2-1; 8 bases align to TRBD2. Trimming cost V 0 bases and J 6 bases; bases outside gene matches: 5. Germline lookup yields CDR1 SGHRS and CDR2 YFSETQ. The CDR3 covers 15 residues. CDR3 bases: TGCGCCAGCAGCTTGGCTCGGGGGGGTATCAATGAGCAGTTCTTC. This translates into CASSLARGGINEQFF.

This clonotype was recorded many times. CDR3 sequence (DNA): TGTGCCATCACCTCCGACATCAATCAGCCCCAGCATTTT. Translating gives CAITSDINQPQHF. The V call is TRBV10-3, the J call TRBJ1-5, with D hard to call. Per the germline V gene, CDR1 is ENHRY and CDR2 is SYGVKD. The germline V and J ends were trimmed by 7 bases and 3 bases, with 10 bases remaining between them. CDR3 size: 13 residues.

This clonotype was observed at least ten times. The chain couples TRBV27 to TRBJ2-7; 7 bases are shared with TRBD2. Trimming removed 2 bases from V and 4 bases from J; junction bases left unmatched: 8. Germline V CDR1 and CDR2: MNHEY, SMNVEV (reference sequence). The CDR3 runs to 15 residues. CDR3 region: CASSLRGVKLYEQYV. Written as DNA, the CDR3 is TGTGCCAGCAGTTTACGGGGGGTTAAGTTATACGAGCAGTACGTC.

Only a few counts were recorded for this clonotype. This chain links TRBV10-3 with TRBJ1-6; maybe TRBD1 (6 bases). The CDR3 consists of 13 residues. Germline CDR1 is ENHRY and CDR2 is SYGVKD. Trimming took off 3 bases at V and 10 bases at J, with 10 bases between the two ends. CDR3 residues: CAISETGTSPLHF. CDR3 in DNA: TGTGCCATCAGTGAAACAGGGACCTCACCCCTCCACTTT.

This clonotype was recorded at least ten times. The germline gene is not matched at one end of the junction; a read error may be the cause. The chain carries TRBV20-1 and TRBJ2-1; D might be TRBD1 (5 bases). Germline assignment: CDR1 DFQATT and CDR2 SNEGSKA (reference sequence). The CDR3 is 12 amino acids. The CDR3 sequence: CSASRTYTEQFF. The CDR3 DNA reads as TGCAGTGCAAGCCGGACATACACTGAGCAGTTCTTC.

The CDR3 DNA reads TGTGCCAGCAGCTTGCCGGGACCGAATTCACCCCTCCACTTT. Residues: CASSLPGPNSPLHF. The chain carries TRBV7-9 and TRBJ1-6, with D possibly matching TRBD1 (5 bases). The CDR3 loop spans 14 amino acids. Trimming removed 3 bases from V and 7 bases from J, with 10 bases in between. Germline CDR1 is SEHNR and CDR2 is FQNEAQ (reference sequence). Together with reference TRBV7-9 and TRBJ1-6, the CDR3 gives the full variable domain: DTGVSQNPRHKITKRGQNVTFRCDPISEHNRLYWYRQTLGQGPEFLTYFQNEAQLEKSRLLSDRFSAERPKGSFSTLEIQRTEQGDSAMYLCASSLPGPNSPLHFGNGTRLTVT.

This clonotype has a count of ten or more. The V gene is TRBV20-1, the J gene TRBJ1-1, with 7 nucleotides matching TRBD1. The CDR3 extends over 13 amino acids. With 4 bases clipped from V and 4 bases from J, the junction kept 6 bases outside the gene matches. Per germline, CDR1 DFQATT and CDR2 SNEGSKA (reference sequence). As DNA, the CDR3 is TGCAGTGCTACCTCGACAGGGACCACTGAAGCTTTCTTT. Translating gives CSATSTGTTEAFF.

V usage is TRBV12-3 or TRBV12-4 and J usage is TRBJ2-5; unclear D gene. The V end was cut by 3 bases, the J end by 0 bases, with 8 bases between. The CDR3 has 14 residues. In nucleotides, the CDR3 is TGTGCCAGCAGTTTGCTCAGTAACCAAGAGACCCAGTACTTC. Translating gives CASSLLSNQETQYF.

Ten or more counts support this clonotype. The V call is TRBV5-1, the J call TRBJ1-4; D is ambiguous. The CDR3 length is 12 residues. V shed 3 bases and J shed 6 bases, with 6 bases lying between them. Germline V gene sequence: CDR1 SGHRS, CDR2 YFSETQ. Here the CDR3 reads CASSSTHEKLFF. The CDR3 coding sequence is TGCGCCAGCAGCTCGACACATGAAAAACTGTTTTTT.

This clonotype came up a few times. The V and J genes are TRBV27 and TRBJ2-3, with D possibly matching TRBD1 (6 bases). This CDR3 is 15 amino acids long. Germline values: CDR1 MNHEY, CDR2 SMNVEV (reference sequence). Trimming shortened V by 6 bases and J by 0 bases, and 13 bases separated the two germline ends. The CDR3 DNA follows: TGTGCCAGCAGAAAAACAGGGCGAAGCACAGATACGCAGTATTTT. This gives the protein CASRKTGRSTDTQYF.

The count of this clonotype is one. This may stem from a read error, because a much larger clone lies one nucleotide away. The V call is TRBV29-1, the J call TRBJ2-1, with a tentative D call TRBD2 (5 bases). The length of the CDR3 is 10 residues. Germline values: CDR1 SQVTM, CDR2 ANQGSEA. CDR3 region: CIAGEEGQFF. CDR3 nucleotide sequence: TGCATCGCTGGGGAAGAGGGGCAGTTCTTC.

This clonotype was recorded at least ten times. The chain uses TRBV3-1 and TRBJ1-3; weak D call: TRBD1 (6 bases). V gave up 4 bases and J gave up 2 bases, with 18 bases separating them. The CDR3 has 17 amino acids. Germline-derived CDR1 and CDR2 are LGHDT and YNNKEL (reference sequence). In DNA, the CDR3 is TGTGCCAGCAGCCCTTATCGGCGGGGGGCGACTGGAAACACCATATATTTT. Encoded protein: CASSPYRRGATGNTIYF. The full variable domain, completed using reference TRBV3-1 and TRBJ1-3, is DTAVSQTPKYLVTQMGNDKSIKCEQNLGHDTMYWYKQDSKKFLKIMFSYNNKELIINETVPNRFSPKSPDKAHLNLHINSLELGDSAVYFCASSPYRRGATGNTIYFGEGSWLTVV.

This clonotype was observed many times. The gene calls are TRBV27 and TRBJ2-1; 7 bases agree with TRBD1. This CDR3 spans 11 amino acids. Germline trimming cut 7 bases from V and 6 bases from J; bases unmatched to any gene: 0. Per the germline V gene, CDR1 is MNHEY and CDR2 is SMNVEV (reference sequence). The CDR3 region is CASNRGNEQFF. The CDR3 nucleotides are TGTGCCAGCAACAGGGGCAATGAGCAGTTCTTC.